One sample yielded the 6 T cell receptor beta chains listed below, sequenced in a study of shared clonotypes between healthy human individuals. Sequencing was performed with immunoSEQ multiplex PCR; in TCRdb, only in-frame clones are kept and a portion is missing. The repertoire holds some 1.5 million clones, with about 98% as singletons. What was sequenced was naive CD4+ T cells sorted from blood. Subset defined: CD45RA+ positively selected. The receptors come from a man aged 30 to 45 in good health.

The genes are TRBV5-1 and TRBJ2-7; D call uncertain. V lost 4 bases and J lost 2, with 13 bases in between. Germline V gene sequence: CDR1 SGHRS, CDR2 YFSETQ. This CDR3 has 14 residues. This CDR3 reads CASSVIGRPYEQYF. The CDR3 coding sequence is TGCGCCAGCAGCGTCATTGGACGCCCCTACGAGCAGTACTTC.

This clone was counted a single time. The rearrangement joins TRBV21-1 to TRBJ2-1; no check of the table's D call, TRBD2, against the DNA was made. TRBV21-1 is given as a pseudogene. The CDR3 totals 11 residues. The CDR3 loop reads CASKERREKFF. DNA of the CDR3: TGTGCCAGCAAAGAAAGGCGGGAGAAGTTCTTC.

The rearrangement links TRBV5-8 to TRBJ2-7; 11 bases are shared with TRBD2. Germline CDR1 SGHTS, CDR2 YDEGEE. The CDR3 extends over 15 amino acids. The ends lost 3 bases at V and 4 bases at J; junction bases unmatched: 6. CDR3 sequence reads: CASSSGTSGLYEQYF. DNA for the CDR3: TGTGCCAGCAGCTCCGGGACTAGCGGATTATACGAGCAGTACTTC.

This clone has a single count. The V call is TRBV19, the J call TRBJ1-1; D not resolved. CDR3 size: 13 residues. From germline, CDR1 is LNHDA and CDR2 SQIVND (reference sequence). V was shortened by 5 bases and J by 8 bases, with 15 bases between the two germline ends. The CDR3 nucleotides are TGTGCCAGTAGTCCCCGTCCGGTTGGCGAAGCTTTCTTT. It codes for CASSPRPVGEAFF.

In its sample, this clone was seen once. V and J are TRBV11-2 and TRBJ2-2; D unresolved. Germline V gene sequence: CDR1 SGHAT, CDR2 FQNNGV. The CDR3 sequence is 15 residues long. The V end was cut by 0 bases, the J end by 4 bases, with 9 bases between. CDR3 nucleotides: TGTGCCAGCAGCTTAGAGGGTTTGAGCACCGGGGAGCTGTTTTTT. Protein sequence: CASSLEGLSTGELFF.

V and J are TRBV10-3 and TRBJ1-5, with 10 bases fitting TRBD1. Trimming at V came to 0 bases and at J to 7 bases, leaving 6 bases not matched to a gene. This CDR3 contains 16 residues. Germline CDR1 reads ENHRY; CDR2 reads SYGVKD. This CDR3 is CAISESRQGADQPQHF. CDR3 bases: TGTGCCATCAGTGAGTCCAGACAGGGGGCGGACCAGCCCCAGCATTTT.